This TCR beta chain was sequenced in a study of blood T cell repertoires in COVID-19. In the authors' workflow: Researchers report that nucleated cell counts were estimated from reference gene primer amplification. Produced via immunoSEQ multiplex PCR; TCRdb's table is partial and in-frame only. That table furnishes V, J and clone size, whereas the DNA furnished D and trimming. The sample contains about 220,000 clones, 83% of which appear only once. CDR1 and CDR2 (germline): ENHRY, SYGVKD. The CDR3 consists of 13 residues. V was cut by 3 bases and J by 6 bases, with 11 bases left in between. This TCR was sampled from a woman between 40 and 50 years old with active or convalescent COVID-19. The chain has TRBV10-3 and TRBJ1-1; D remains unclear. Input material: peripheral blood. The DNA of the CDR3 is TGTGCCATCAGTGAACGGGGTGACGCTGAAGCTTTCTTT. Translation gives CAISERGDAEAFF.